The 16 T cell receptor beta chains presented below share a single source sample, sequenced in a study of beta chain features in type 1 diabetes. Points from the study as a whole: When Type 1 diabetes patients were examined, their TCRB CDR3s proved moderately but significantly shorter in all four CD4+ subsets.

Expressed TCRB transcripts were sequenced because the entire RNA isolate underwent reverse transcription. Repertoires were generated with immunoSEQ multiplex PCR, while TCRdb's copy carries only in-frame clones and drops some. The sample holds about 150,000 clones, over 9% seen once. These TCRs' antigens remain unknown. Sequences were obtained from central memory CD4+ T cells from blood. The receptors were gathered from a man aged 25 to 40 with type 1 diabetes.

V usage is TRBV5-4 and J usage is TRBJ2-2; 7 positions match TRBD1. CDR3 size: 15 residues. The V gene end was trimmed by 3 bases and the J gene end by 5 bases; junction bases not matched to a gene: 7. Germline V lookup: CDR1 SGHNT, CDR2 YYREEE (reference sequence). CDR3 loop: CASSSGTVRTGELFF. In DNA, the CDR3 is TGTGCCAGCAGCTCTGGGACAGTCCGAACCGGGGAGCTGTTTTTT.

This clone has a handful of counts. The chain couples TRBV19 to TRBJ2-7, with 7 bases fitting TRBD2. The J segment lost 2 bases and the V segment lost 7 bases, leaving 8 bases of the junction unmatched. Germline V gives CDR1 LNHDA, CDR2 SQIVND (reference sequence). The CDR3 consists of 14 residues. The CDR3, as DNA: TGTGCCAGTAACCCTGACGGGAGGACCTACGAGCAGTACTTC. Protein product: CASNPDGRTYEQYF.

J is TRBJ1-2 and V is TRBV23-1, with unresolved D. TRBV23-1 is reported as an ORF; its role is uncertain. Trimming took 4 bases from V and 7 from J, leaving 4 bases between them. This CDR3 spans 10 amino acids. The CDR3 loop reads CASSPSGYTF. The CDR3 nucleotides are TGCGCCAGCAGTCCTTCTGGCTACACCTTC.

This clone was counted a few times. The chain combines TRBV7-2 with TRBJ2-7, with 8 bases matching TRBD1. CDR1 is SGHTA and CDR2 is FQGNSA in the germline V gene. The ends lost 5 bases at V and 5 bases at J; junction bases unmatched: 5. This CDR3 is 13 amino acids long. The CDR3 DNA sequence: TGTGCCAGCAGCCCAGGACAGGGCCACGAGCAGTACTTC. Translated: CASSPGQGHEQYF.

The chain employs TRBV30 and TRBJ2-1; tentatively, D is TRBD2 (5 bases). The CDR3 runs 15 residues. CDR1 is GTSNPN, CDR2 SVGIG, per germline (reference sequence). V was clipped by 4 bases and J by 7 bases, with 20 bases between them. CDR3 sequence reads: CAWIKKGLAGNEQFF. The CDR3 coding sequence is TGTGCCTGGATCAAAAAGGGTCTAGCTGGTAATGAGCAGTTCTTC.

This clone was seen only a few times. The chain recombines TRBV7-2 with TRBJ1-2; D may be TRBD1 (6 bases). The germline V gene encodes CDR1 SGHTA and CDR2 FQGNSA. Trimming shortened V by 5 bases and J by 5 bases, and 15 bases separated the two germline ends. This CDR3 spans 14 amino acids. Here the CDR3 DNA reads TGTGCCAGCAGCACGAAGACAGGAACTTATGGCTACACCTTC. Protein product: CASSTKTGTYGYTF.

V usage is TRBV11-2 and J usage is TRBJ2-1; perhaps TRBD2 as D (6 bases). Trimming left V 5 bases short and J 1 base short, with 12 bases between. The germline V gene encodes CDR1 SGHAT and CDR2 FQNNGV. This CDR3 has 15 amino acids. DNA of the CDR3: TGTGCCAGCAGCCCTAACGGGGGATCCTACAATGAGCAGTTCTTC. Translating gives CASSPNGGSYNEQFF.

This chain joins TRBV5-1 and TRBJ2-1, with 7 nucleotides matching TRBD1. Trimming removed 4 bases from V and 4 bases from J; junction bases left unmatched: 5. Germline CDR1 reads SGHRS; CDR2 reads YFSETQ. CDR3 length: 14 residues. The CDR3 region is CASSIRQGYNEQFF. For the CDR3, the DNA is TGCGCCAGCAGCATACGACAGGGTTACAATGAGCAGTTCTTC.

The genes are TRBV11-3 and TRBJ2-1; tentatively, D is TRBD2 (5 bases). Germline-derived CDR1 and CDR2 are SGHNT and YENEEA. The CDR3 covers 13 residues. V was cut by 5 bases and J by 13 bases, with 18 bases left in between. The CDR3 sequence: CASSDYGSGSQFF. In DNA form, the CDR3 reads TGTGCCAGCAGCGATTATGGCAGCGGATCTCAGTTCTTC.

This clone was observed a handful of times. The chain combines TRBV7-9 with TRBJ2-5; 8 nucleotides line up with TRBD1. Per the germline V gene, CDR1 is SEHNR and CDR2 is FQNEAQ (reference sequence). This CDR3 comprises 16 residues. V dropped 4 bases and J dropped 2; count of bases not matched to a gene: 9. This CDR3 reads CASSSPDREKQETQYF. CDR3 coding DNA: TGTGCCAGCAGCTCCCCGGACAGGGAGAAACAAGAGACCCAGTACTTC.

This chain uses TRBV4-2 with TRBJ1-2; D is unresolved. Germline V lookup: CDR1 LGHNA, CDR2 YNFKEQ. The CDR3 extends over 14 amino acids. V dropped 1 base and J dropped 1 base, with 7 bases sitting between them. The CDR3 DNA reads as TGTGCCAGCAGCCAAGCCCAGAATAACTATGGCTACACCTTC. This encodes CASSQAQNNYGYTF.

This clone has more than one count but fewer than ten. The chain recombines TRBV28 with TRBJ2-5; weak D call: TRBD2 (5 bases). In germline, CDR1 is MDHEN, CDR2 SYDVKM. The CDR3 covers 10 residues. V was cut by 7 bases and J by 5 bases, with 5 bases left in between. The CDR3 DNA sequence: TGTGCCAGCACGGGGGAGACCCAGTACTTC. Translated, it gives CASTGETQYF.

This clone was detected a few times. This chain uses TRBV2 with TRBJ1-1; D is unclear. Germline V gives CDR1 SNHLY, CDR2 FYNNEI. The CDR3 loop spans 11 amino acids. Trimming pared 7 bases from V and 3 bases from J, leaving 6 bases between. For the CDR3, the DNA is TGTGCCAGCAAAGGAGACACTGAAGCTTTCTTT. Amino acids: CASKGDTEAFF.

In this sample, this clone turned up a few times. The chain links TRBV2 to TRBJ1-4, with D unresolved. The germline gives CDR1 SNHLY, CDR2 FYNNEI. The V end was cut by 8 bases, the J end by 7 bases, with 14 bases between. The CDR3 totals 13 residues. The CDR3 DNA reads TGTGCCAGCCACCAAACGGGAAGTGAAAAACTGTTTTTT. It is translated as CASHQTGSEKLFF.

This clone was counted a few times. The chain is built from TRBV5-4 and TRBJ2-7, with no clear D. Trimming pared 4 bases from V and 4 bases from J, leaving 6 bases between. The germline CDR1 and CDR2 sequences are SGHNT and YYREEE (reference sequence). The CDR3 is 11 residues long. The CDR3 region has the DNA TGTGCCAGCAGCAACATATACGAGCAGTACTTC. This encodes CASSNIYEQYF.

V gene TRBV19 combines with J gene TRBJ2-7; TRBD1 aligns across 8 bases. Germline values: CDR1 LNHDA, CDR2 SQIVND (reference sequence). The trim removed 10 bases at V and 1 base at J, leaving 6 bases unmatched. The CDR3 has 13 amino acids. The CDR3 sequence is CANRTGTSYEQYF. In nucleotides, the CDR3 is TGTGCCAACCGGACAGGGACATCCTACGAGCAGTACTTC. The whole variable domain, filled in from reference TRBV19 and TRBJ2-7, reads DGGITQSPKYLFRKEGQNVTLSCEQNLNHDAMYWYRQDPGQGLRLIYYSQIVNDFQKGDIAEGYSVSREKKESFPLTVTSAQKNPTAFYLCANRTGTSYEQYFGPGTRLTVT.